This T cell receptor beta chain was obtained from a study of control samples from healthy donors and cancer patients. The method was immunoSEQ multiplex PCR; TCRdb's version includes in-frame clones alone and lacks a portion of them. The table has about 160,000 clones, 93% seen once; the top ten hold roughly 6.2%. The ends were cut back, 4 bases at V and 2 bases at J, with 9 bases in the middle. CDR3 length equals 12 residues. Germline CDR1 is GTSNPN and CDR2 is SVGIG (reference sequence). The TCR sequence derives from a man between 18 and 35 years old in good health. The sequenced material came from blood. This sequence joins TRBV30 and TRBJ2-7; D remains unclear. The chain's CDR3 is CAWTPSPYEQYF. Written as DNA, the CDR3 is TGTGCCTGGACCCCCTCCCCCTACGAGCAGTACTTC. Supplemented by reference TRBV30 and TRBJ2-7, the full variable domain reads SQTIHQWPATLVQPVGSPLSLECTVEGTSNPNLYWYRQAAGRGLQLLFYSVGIGQISSEVPQNLSASRPQDRQFILSSKKLLLSDSGFYLCAWTPSPYEQYFGPGTRLTVT.